The sequence of this T cell receptor (beta chain) was determined in a study of T-cell memory formation after mild COVID-19. In TCRdb, the 5' RACE reads were re-called with MiXCR into one record per CDR3 protein. The top ten hold around 3.8% of the sample, which has under 300,000 distinct CDR3 sequences, roughly 15% seen once. This clonotype showed up just a few times. Trimming shortened V by 6 bases and J by 3 bases, and 9 bases separated the two germline ends. The CDR3 covers 13 residues. Per germline, CDR1 KGHSH and CDR2 LQKENI. The J gene is TRBJ1-5, the V gene TRBV18, with no clear D. The sequence came from a man aged 18 to 35 who had mild COVID-19 (a few samples of this study predate the infection). Cell type and time point are not known. Sequenced material: PBMCs or a T cell subset sorted from them (not recorded which). The CDR3 region is CASSPGNNQPQHF. CDR3 sequence (DNA): TGTGCCAGCTCGCCAGGAAACAATCAGCCCCAGCATTTT.